A single sample gave rise to the 15 T cell receptor beta chains below, sequenced in a study of shared clonotypes between healthy human individuals. Method: immunoSEQ multiplex PCR; TCRdb's copy keeps in-frame clones and lacks some. The sample records approximately 2.3 million clones, approximately 93% being singletons. The sample taken for sequencing was naive CD4+ T cells from PBMCs. Sample subset: CD45RA+ positively selected. The receptors were gathered from a man aged 18 to 29 in good health. Some clones in this sample may be carry-over from other donors' samples.

Turning to this clone: Additional DNA sequences in this sample encode the identical CDR3. The V call is TRBV29-1, the J call TRBJ2-2; D is uncertain. This CDR3 is 14 amino acids long. In germline, CDR1 is SQVTM, CDR2 ANQGSEA. V was pared by 3 bases and J by 1 base, with 9 bases between. The CDR3 sequence: CSVDGQLNTGELFF. CDR3 in DNA: TGCAGCGTTGACGGGCAGTTGAACACCGGGGAGCTGTTTTTT.

The CDR3 loop is CAWSVTGLRDEQYF. For the CDR3, the DNA is TGTGCCTGGAGTGTAACAGGGCTAAGGGACGAGCAGTACTTC. V gene TRBV30 combines with J gene TRBJ2-7; a possible D gene is TRBD1 (6 bases). Deletions cut 0 bases from V and 5 bases from J, with 14 bases between. In germline, CDR1 is GTSNPN, CDR2 SVGIG (reference sequence). The CDR3 consists of 14 residues. Looking up the rest from reference TRBV30 and TRBJ2-7 gives the full variable domain: SQTIHQWPATLVQPVGSPLSLECTVEGTSNPNLYWYRQAAGRGLQLLFYSVGIGQISSEVPQNLSASRPQDRQFILSSKKLLLSDSGFYLCAWSVTGLRDEQYFGPGTRLTVT.

The chain links TRBV7-8 to TRBJ2-1, with 7 nucleotides matching TRBD2. The ends lost 6 bases at V and 6 bases at J; junction bases unmatched: 11. Germline CDR1 and CDR2: SGHVS and FQNEAQ. This CDR3 region has 15 residues. The CDR3, as DNA: TGTGCCAGCAGACAAACCTACGGGACTACCAATGAGCAGTTCTTC. Translating it yields CASRQTYGTTNEQFF.

This clone appeared once. The V and J genes are TRBV7-2 and TRBJ2-5, with 7 nucleotides matching TRBD2. This CDR3 has 18 amino acids. CDR1 is SGHTA and CDR2 is FQGNSA in the germline V gene. V gave up 3 bases and J gave up 5 bases; unmatched junction bases: 18. This chain's CDR3 is CASSFRVRRGRDGETQYF. CDR3 sequence (DNA): TGTGCCAGCAGCTTCCGTGTACGTAGAGGGAGGGACGGGGAGACCCAGTACTTC.

The CDR3, as DNA: TGTGCCAGTAGTGAACCGGGACAGGGCTACGAGCAGTACTTC. Protein sequence: CASSEPGQGYEQYF. This sequence joins TRBV19 and TRBJ2-7; TRBD1 matches 9 bases. V shed 5 bases and J 3 bases; nucleotides not matched to a gene: 5. The germline gives CDR1 LNHDA, CDR2 SQIVND (reference sequence). The CDR3 contains 14 residues.

The V gene is TRBV29-1, the J gene TRBJ2-1; TRBD2 matches at 9 bases. The CDR3 spans 15 residues. Germline CDR1 is SQVTM and CDR2 is ANQGSEA. V was pared by 6 bases and J by 0 bases, with 6 bases of the junction left unmatched. The DNA for the CDR3 is TGCAGCGTGAGATTACTAGCGGGCTCCTACAATGAGCAGTTCTTC. This gives the protein CSVRLLAGSYNEQFF.

J is TRBJ1-5 and V is TRBV28, with 7 bases matching TRBD1. V gave up 5 bases and J gave up 11 bases; unmatched junction bases: 15. In germline, CDR1 is MDHEN, CDR2 SYDVKM. The CDR3 is 15 residues long. The chain's CDR3 is CASSGGTAHRGSQHF. CDR3 coding DNA: TGTGCCAGCAGTGGCGGGACAGCCCACCGCGGGTCCCAGCATTTT.

Worth noting for this clone: Within the sample, other DNA sequences also encode this same CDR3. The chain is built from TRBV7-9 and TRBJ1-1; D is unclear. The CDR3 loop spans 12 amino acids. V dropped 1 base and J dropped 4 bases, with 4 bases sitting between them. CDR1 SEHNR and CDR2 FQNEAQ come from the germline V gene (reference sequence). CDR3 loop: CASSLGSTEAFF. The CDR3 coding sequence is TGTGCCAGCAGCTTAGGCAGCACTGAAGCTTTCTTT.

This rearrangement joins TRBV7-7 to TRBJ1-1; D unclear. Trimming left V 3 bases short and J 3 bases short, with 8 bases between. CDR1 SSHAT and CDR2 FNYEAQ come from the germline V gene (reference sequence). This CDR3 is 13 amino acids long. Written as DNA, the CDR3 is TGTGCCAGCAGCTTCACAGAGGACACTGAAGCTTTCTTT. It specifies CASSFTEDTEAFF.

The chain joins TRBV9 to TRBJ2-1; D ambiguous. The germline V gene has CDR1 SGDLS and CDR2 YYNGEE. The CDR3 has 15 residues. V lost 3 bases and J lost 7, with 17 bases in between. This chain's CDR3 is CASSAISGPGNEQFF. CDR3 nucleotides: TGTGCCAGCAGCGCCATTTCCGGGCCTGGAAATGAGCAGTTCTTC.

This clone appeared once. The chain has TRBV6-6 and TRBJ1-1, with D tentatively TRBD1 (5 bases). There are 13 residues in the CDR3. Trimming removed 9 bases at V and 7 bases at J, with 18 bases between. Germline CDR1 and CDR2: MNHNY and SVGAGI (reference sequence). DNA for the CDR3: TGTGCCAGTGGGTGGGGGGGATCGAGTGAAGCTTTCTTT. This sequence encodes CASGWGGSSEAFF.

Comment on this clone: This specimen includes other DNA sequences encoding the same CDR3. The chain joins TRBV28 to TRBJ2-3; the D gene is possibly TRBD2 (6 bases). The CDR3 consists of 12 residues. The V end was cut by 6 bases, the J end by 3 bases, with 7 bases between. Germline V gives CDR1 MDHEN, CDR2 SYDVKM. CDR3 amino acids: CASSLATDTQYF. The CDR3 nucleotides read TGTGCCAGCAGCCTAGCGACAGATACGCAGTATTTT.

This chain joins TRBV7-9 and TRBJ2-7; no clear D. Per germline, CDR1 SEHNR and CDR2 FQNEAQ (reference sequence). V was pared by 3 bases and J by 7 bases, with 10 bases between. This CDR3 is built from 12 residues. This chain's CDR3 is CASSFGSWEQYF. The CDR3 bases are TGTGCCAGCAGCTTTGGGTCCTGGGAGCAGTACTTC.

This chain links TRBV21-1 with TRBJ2-5. TRBV21-1 counts as a pseudogene. This CDR3 has 13 residues. The CDR3 DNA sequence: TGTGCCAGCAGTGACGGATTGCAAGAGACCCAGTACTTC. Translating gives CASSDGLQETQYF.

The gene calls are TRBV28 and TRBJ1-1; TRBD1 matches 7 bases. CDR3 length: 15 amino acids. Germline V gene sequence: CDR1 MDHEN, CDR2 SYDVKM. Germline trimming cut 6 bases from V and 7 bases from J; bases unmatched to any gene: 14. Here the CDR3 reads CASRLQQGRVNEAFF. The CDR3 bases are TGTGCCAGCAGGCTACAACAGGGGCGGGTAAATGAAGCTTTCTTT. Using reference TRBV28 and TRBJ1-1 for the parts outside the CDR3, the full variable domain is DVKVTQSSRYLVKRTGEKVFLECVQDMDHENMFWYRQDPGLGLRLIYFSYDVKMKEKGDIPEGYSVSREKKERFSLILESASTNQTSMYLCASRLQQGRVNEAFFGQGTRLTVV.